One sample yielded the 6 T cell receptor beta chains listed below, sequenced in a study of shared clonotypes between healthy human individuals. CD45RO-negative, CCR7-selected cells formed the naive CD8 fraction, which excluded terminally differentiated effector memory CD45RA+ cells. Measured with immunoSEQ multiplex PCR; TCRdb has only the in-frame clones, and not every one. Of around 2,000,000 clones detected, about 94% appear once; the ten largest clones hold 0.85% to 1.2%. Sequencing input: naive CD8+ T cells sorted from blood. These receptors all come from a man younger than 30 in good health.

There are a few counts of this clone. The sample contains more than one DNA sequence encoding this CDR3. V is TRBV15 and J is TRBJ2-7; 9 nucleotides agree with TRBD1. This CDR3 region has 14 residues. Germline V gene sequence: CDR1 LNHNV, CDR2 YYDKDF (reference sequence). The trim removed 1 base at V and 3 bases at J, leaving 1 base unmatched. The CDR3 loop is CATSRGQGGYEQYF. As DNA, the CDR3 is TGTGCCACCAGCAGAGGACAGGGGGGCTACGAGCAGTACTTC.

The V and J genes are TRBV5-4 and TRBJ2-3, with D unclear. Trimming shortened V by 1 base and J by 6 bases, and 6 bases separated the two germline ends. Germline values: CDR1 SGHNT, CDR2 YYREEE (reference sequence). This CDR3 contains 12 residues. The CDR3 region is CASSLQVDTQYF. Written as DNA, the CDR3 is TGTGCCAGCAGCTTGCAAGTGGATACGCAGTATTTT.

This clone occurred once. The chain has TRBV25-1 and TRBJ2-2; D unresolved. Trimming shortened V by 6 bases and J by 7 bases, and 15 bases separated the two germline ends. This CDR3 comprises 14 residues. CDR1 is MGHDK, CDR2 SYGVNS, per germline. CDR3 region: CASREGNGDGELFF. The CDR3 DNA reads as TGTGCCAGCAGAGAAGGGAATGGGGACGGGGAGCTGTTTTTT.

This chain links TRBV30 with TRBJ2-1; 13 nucleotides match TRBD2. The ends lost 4 bases at V and 4 bases at J; junction bases unmatched: 1. CDR3 length equals 14 residues. The germline CDR1 and CDR2 sequences are GTSNPN and SVGIG (reference sequence). For the CDR3, the DNA is TGTGCCTGGAAGGGACTAGCGGGGTACAATGAGCAGTTCTTC. The encoded protein is CAWKGLAGYNEQFF. Using reference TRBV30 and TRBJ2-1 for the parts outside the CDR3, the full variable domain is SQTIHQWPATLVQPVGSPLSLECTVEGTSNPNLYWYRQAAGRGLQLLFYSVGIGQISSEVPQNLSASRPQDRQFILSSKKLLLSDSGFYLCAWKGLAGYNEQFFGPGTRLTVL.

The gene calls are TRBV7-4 and TRBJ2-7, with D maybe TRBD2 (5 bases). The CDR3 covers 15 residues. V lost 5 bases, J lost 6 bases, and 20 bases lay in between. Germline loops: CDR1 SGHVT, CDR2 SQSDAQ. The CDR3 sequence: CASSPPVALAPEQYF. The CDR3, as DNA: TGTGCCAGCAGCCCACCCGTAGCGCTAGCTCCCGAGCAGTACTTC.

The J gene is TRBJ2-7, the V gene TRBV2; maybe TRBD2 (6 bases). CDR3 length: 17 amino acids. CDR1 is SNHLY and CDR2 is FYNNEI in the germline V gene. Trimming took off 0 bases at V and 0 bases at J, with 15 bases between the two ends. In nucleotides, the CDR3 is TGTGCCAGCAGTGAAGCGCTTTGGGAGGAAGGCTCCTACGAGCAGTACTTC. The encoded protein is CASSEALWEEGSYEQYF. Based on the CDR3 plus reference TRBV2 and TRBJ2-7, the full variable domain is EPEVTQTPSHQVTQMGQEVILRCVPISNHLYFYWYRQILGQKVEFLVSFYNNEISEKSEIFDDQFSVERPDGSNFTLKIRSTKLEDSAMYFCASSEALWEEGSYEQYFGPGTRLTVT.